This TCR beta chain was identified in a study of blood T cell repertoires in COVID-19. Across the whole study: Acute and convalescent COVID-19 specimens originated in the United States, Italy and Spain. PBMCs, B-cell-depleted T cells, or T cells were the source of the cDNA or gDNA that made up the material.

This CDR3 has 17 residues. From germline, CDR1 is GTSNPN and CDR2 SVGIG (reference sequence). V lost 3 bases, J lost 1 base, and 12 bases stayed unmatched. In the authors' methods: Amplified reference gene primers provided the basis for estimating nucleated cell counts. Measured with immunoSEQ multiplex PCR; TCRdb has only the in-frame clones, and not every one. D and trimming come from the DNA, and the V and J calls and clone size come from that table. In the table there are about 320,000 clones, around nine tenths of which are singletons. This clone was seen once. The study recruited people aged 18 to 89 years across more than 20 US areas.

This receptor was obtained from a woman in her twenties or thirties who had recovered from COVID-19. The chain recombines TRBV30 with TRBJ1-3, with 7 bases lining up with TRBD1. The sample comprised PBMCs or T cells enriched from blood (not recorded which). As DNA, the CDR3 is TGTGCCTGGAGCTCCTGGGCAGGGGGGTTATCTGGAAACACCATATATTTT. Its translation is CAWSSWAGGLSGNTIYF.